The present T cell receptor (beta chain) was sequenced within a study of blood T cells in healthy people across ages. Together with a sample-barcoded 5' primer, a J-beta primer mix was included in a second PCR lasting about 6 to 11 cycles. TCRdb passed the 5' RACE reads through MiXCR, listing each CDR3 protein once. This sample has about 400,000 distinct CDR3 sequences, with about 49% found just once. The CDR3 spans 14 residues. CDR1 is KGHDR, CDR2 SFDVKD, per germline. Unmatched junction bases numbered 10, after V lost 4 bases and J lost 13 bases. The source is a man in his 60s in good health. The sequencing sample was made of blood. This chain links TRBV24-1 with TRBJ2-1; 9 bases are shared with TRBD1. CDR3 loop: CATSDPGQGPGQFF. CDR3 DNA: TGTGCCACCAGTGACCCCGGACAGGGGCCAGGTCAGTTCTTC.